This T cell receptor beta chain was retrieved from a study of cytomegalovirus exposure and HLA in healthy donors. Study background: Of over 300 genotyped donors, roughly 86% clustered with self-reported Caucasian donors. The study, taken as a whole, reports: 16,951 TCR beta sequences were associated with HLA alleles at 0.05 false discovery rate in a later analysis. Earlier results showed most TCR beta V segments being productive about 87% or about 30% of the time. Confirmation was obtained in vitro that three CMV-associated chains are specific for CMV antigens.

Germline trimming cut 6 bases from V and 1 base from J; bases unmatched to any gene: 3. CDR1 and CDR2 from the germline V gene are MDHEN and SYDVKM. This CDR3 has 14 residues. Primers: 60 Vbeta forward and 13 Jbeta reverse. Only in-frame clones appear in the TCRdb table, and some are missing; sequencing was by immunoSEQ multiplex PCR. Of about 160,000 clones listed, 80% were seen once; the top ten hold 1%. About this clone itself: Its antigen is not known.

This sequence originates from a woman in her forties or fifties in good health and CMV-seropositive. The gene calls are TRBV28 and TRBJ2-1, with TRBD1 identical over 7 bases. Input material: PBMCs. This chain's CDR3 is CASRGQPSYNEQFF. As DNA, the CDR3 is TGTGCCAGCAGGGGACAGCCTTCCTACAATGAGCAGTTCTTC.